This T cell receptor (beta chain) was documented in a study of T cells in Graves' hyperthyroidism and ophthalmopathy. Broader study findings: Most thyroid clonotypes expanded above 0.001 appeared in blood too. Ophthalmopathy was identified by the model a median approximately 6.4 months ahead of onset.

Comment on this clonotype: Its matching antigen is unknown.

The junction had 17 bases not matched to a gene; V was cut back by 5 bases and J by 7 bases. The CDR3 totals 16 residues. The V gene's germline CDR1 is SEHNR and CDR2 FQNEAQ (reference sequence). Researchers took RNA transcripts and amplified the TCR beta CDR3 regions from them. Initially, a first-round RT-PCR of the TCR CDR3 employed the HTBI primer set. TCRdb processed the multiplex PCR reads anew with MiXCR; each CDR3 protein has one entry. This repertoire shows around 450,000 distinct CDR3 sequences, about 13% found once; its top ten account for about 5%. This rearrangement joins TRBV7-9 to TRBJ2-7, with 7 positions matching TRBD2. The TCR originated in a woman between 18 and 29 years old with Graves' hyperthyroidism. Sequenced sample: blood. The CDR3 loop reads CASSPPTTSRSGEQYF. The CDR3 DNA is TGTGCCAGCAGCCCTCCAACGACTAGCCGGTCGGGTGAGCAGTACTTC.